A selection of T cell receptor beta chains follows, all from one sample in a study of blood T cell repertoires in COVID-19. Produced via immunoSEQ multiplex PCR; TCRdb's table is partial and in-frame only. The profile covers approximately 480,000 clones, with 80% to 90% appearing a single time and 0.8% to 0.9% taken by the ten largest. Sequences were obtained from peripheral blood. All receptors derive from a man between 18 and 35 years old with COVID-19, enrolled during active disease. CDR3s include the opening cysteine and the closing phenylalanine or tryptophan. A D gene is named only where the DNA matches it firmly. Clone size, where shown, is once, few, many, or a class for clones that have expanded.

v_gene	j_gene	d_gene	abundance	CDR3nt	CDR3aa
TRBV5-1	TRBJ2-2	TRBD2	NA	TGCGCCAGCAGCTTCTTGGCGGGAGCGAACACCGGGGAGCTGTTTTTT	CASSFLAGANTGELFF
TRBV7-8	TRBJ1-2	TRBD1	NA	TGTGCCAGCAGCCGGGACAGGGTGGGATATGGCTACACCTTC	CASSRDRVGYGYTF
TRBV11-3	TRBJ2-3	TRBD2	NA	TGTGCCAGCAGACCAACTAGCGGGAGGGCTGAGACGCAGTATTTT	CASRPTSGRAETQYF
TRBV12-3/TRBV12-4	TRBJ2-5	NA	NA	TGTGCCAGCAGTTTACGGCGGCGAGAGACCCAGTACTTC	CASSLRRRETQYF
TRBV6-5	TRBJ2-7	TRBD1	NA	TGTGCCAGCAGTTACTCTGGGACAGGGGTCGTCTACGAGCAGTACTTC	CASSYSGTGVVYEQYF
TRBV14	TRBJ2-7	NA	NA	TGTGCCAGCAGCCAAGCGGTGCAGCGGGCCGCTGACTACGAGCAGTACTTC	CASSQAVQRAADYEQYF
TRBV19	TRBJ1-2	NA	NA	TGTGCCAGTAGGGTAACGATGCTCGGGACAAATGGCTACACCTTC	CASRVTMLGTNGYTF
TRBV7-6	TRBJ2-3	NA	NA	TGTGCCAGCAGCTTTTCCGCAGATACGCAGTATTTT	CASSFSADTQYF
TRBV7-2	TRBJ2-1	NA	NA	TGTGCCAGCAGCTTAGGCGGGCCCTCCTACAATGAGCAGTTCTTC	CASSLGGPSYNEQFF
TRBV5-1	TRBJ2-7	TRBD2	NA	TGCGCCAGCAGCCTCAGCGGGAGCAGGTCCTACGAGCAGTACTTC	CASSLSGSRSYEQYF
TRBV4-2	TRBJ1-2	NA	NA	TGTGCCAGCAGCGAAGCCGTTGGAGCGGACTCCATTAACTATGGCTACACCTTC	CASSEAVGADSINYGYTF
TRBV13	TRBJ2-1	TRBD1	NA	TGTGCCAGCAGACCCCTCCGGGACAGCTACAATGAGCAGTTCTTC	CASRPLRDSYNEQFF
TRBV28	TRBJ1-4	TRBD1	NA	TGTGCCAGCAAAACGGGGACAGGGGGCGAAAAACTGTTTTTT	CASKTGTGGEKLFF
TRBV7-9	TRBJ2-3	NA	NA	TGTGCCAGCAGCTTAGCGGGAGGAACAGATACGCAGTATTTT	CASSLAGGTDTQYF
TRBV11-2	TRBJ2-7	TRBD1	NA	TGTGCCAGCAGCCTAGCCCCGGGACAGTCCTACGAGCAGTACTTC	CASSLAPGQSYEQYF
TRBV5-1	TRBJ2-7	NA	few	TGCGCCAGCAGCTTGGCCCCTGAGTACGAGCAGTACTTC	CASSLAPEYEQYF
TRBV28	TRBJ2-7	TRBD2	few	TGTGCCAGCAGCGGTAATAGCGGGGATTACGAGCAGTACTTC	CASSGNSGDYEQYF
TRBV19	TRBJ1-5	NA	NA	TGTGCCAGTAGTCGACAGACAAATCAGCCCCAGCATTTT	CASSRQTNQPQHF
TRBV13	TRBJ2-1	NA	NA	TGTGCCAGCAGCCCCGGGGGTGTCGGTGAGCAGTTCTTC	CASSPGGVGEQFF
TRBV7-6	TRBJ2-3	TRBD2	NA	TGTGCCAGCAGCTTGGGACTAGTTGACTATACGCAGTATTTT	CASSLGLVDYTQYF
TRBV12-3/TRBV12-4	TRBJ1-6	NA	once	TGTGCCAGCAGTTTTGATCCGCGGTCACCCCTCCACTTT	CASSFDPRSPLHF
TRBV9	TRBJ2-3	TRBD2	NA	TGTGCCAGCAGCGCCGGACTAGCGGGAGGTGCTTTAGATACGCAGTATTTT	CASSAGLAGGALDTQYF
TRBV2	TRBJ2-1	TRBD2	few	TGTGCCAGCAGCCGCGGGGGAGACTCCTACAATGAGCAGTTCTTC	CASSRGGDSYNEQFF
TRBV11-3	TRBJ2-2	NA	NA	TGTGCCAGCAGCTCCCCGGAGCGGGTCACCGGGGAGCTGTTTTTT	CASSSPERVTGELFF
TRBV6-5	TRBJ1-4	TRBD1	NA	TGTGCCAGCAGCCTGGACAGGGGAGGGTTTACGTTTTTT	CASSLDRGGFTFF
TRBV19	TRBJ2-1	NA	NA	TGTGCCAGTAGTATAGGACCGACCGGGACACTCCTATACAATGAGCAGTTCTTC	CASSIGPTGTLLYNEQFF
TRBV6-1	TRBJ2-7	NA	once	TGTGCCAGCAGTGACGGGTACGAGCAGTACTTC	CASSDGYEQYF
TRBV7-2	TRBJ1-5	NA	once	TGTGCCAGCAGCATAAGGGGAAATCAGCCCCAGCATTTT	CASSIRGNQPQHF
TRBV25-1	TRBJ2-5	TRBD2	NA	TGTGCCAGCAGTGAGGCGGGAGGGGGAGAGACCCAGTACTTC	CASSEAGGGETQYF
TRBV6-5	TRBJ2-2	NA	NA	TGTGCCGCCGATAGCGCGGGGACCGGGGAGCTGTTTTTT	CAADSAGTGELFF
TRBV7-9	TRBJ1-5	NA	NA	TGTGCCAGCAGCTTCACCTCCAATCGGGACATAAGCAATCAGCCCCAGCATTTT	CASSFTSNRDISNQPQHF
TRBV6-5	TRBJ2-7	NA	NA	TGTGCCAGCAGTTATCGAAGGACTGCAACCTACGAGCAGTACTTC	CASSYRRTATYEQYF
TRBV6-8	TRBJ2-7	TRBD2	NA	TGTGCCAGCAGTTACCAACTAGCGGGAAGATACGAGCAGTACTTC	CASSYQLAGRYEQYF
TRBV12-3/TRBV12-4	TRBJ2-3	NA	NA	TGTGCCAGCAGTTTCTACAGGGCCGATACGCAGTATTTT	CASSFYRADTQYF
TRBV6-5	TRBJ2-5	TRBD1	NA	TGTGCCAGCAGTCCGCAGGGGGCGAGAGGAGAGACCCAGTACTTC	CASSPQGARGETQYF
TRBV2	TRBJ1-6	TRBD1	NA	TGTGCCAGCAGCCCAGGGGGGCCACACTATAATTCACCCCTCCACTTT	CASSPGGPHYNSPLHF
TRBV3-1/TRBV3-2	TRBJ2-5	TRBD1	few	TGTGCCAGCAGCAGGCGGGCCGGGACAGGGCAGCGCTCAGAGACCCAGTACTTC	CASSRRAGTGQRSETQYF
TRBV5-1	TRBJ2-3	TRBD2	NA	TGCGCCAGCAGCATTAGCGGGGGGAGCACAGATACGCAGTATTTT	CASSISGGSTDTQYF
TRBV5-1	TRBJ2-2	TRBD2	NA	TGCGCCAGCAGCTTAGGAGCGGGGGGGCCGGACACCGGGGAGCTGTTTTTT	CASSLGAGGPDTGELFF
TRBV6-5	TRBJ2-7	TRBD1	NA	TGTGCCAGCAGCGACAGGGGTCCCTACGAGCAGTACTTC	CASSDRGPYEQYF
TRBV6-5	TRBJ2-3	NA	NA	TGTGCCAGCAGTTACCGGGAAGACACAGATACGCAGTATTTT	CASSYREDTDTQYF
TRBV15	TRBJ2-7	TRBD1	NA	TGTGCCACCAGCAGGGGGACAGGGGCCTACGAGCAGTACTTC	CATSRGTGAYEQYF
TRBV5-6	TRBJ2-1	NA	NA	TGTGCCAGCAGCTTGTCGGTATCTGGGTGGGGCGGAGAGCAGTTCTTC	CASSLSVSGWGGEQFF
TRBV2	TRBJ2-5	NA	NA	TGTGCCAGCAGTGGACAGGAGGAGACCCAGTACTTC	CASSGQEETQYF
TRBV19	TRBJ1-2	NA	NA	TGTGCCAGTAGTATCCGTGACACCGCCTATGGCTACACCTTC	CASSIRDTAYGYTF
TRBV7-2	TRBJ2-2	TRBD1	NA	TGTGCCAGCAGCAGGCAGCAGGGGGCGGACACCGGGGAGCTGTTTTTT	CASSRQQGADTGELFF
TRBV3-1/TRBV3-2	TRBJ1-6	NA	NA	TGTGCCAGCAGCCAAGCCCCCAGGGCCCTCACCCTCCACTTT	CASSQAPRALTLHF